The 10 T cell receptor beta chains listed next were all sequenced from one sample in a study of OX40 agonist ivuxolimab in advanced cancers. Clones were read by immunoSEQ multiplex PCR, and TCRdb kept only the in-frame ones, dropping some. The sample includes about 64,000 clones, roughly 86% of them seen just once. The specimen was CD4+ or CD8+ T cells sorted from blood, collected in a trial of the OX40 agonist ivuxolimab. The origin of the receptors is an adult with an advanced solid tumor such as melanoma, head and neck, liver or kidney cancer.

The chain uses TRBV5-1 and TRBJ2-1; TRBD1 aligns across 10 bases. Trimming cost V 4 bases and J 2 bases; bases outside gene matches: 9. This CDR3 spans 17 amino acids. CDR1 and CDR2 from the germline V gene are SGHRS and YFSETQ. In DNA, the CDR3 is TGCGCCAGCAGCCTGGACCCGACAGGGGGCGCCTACAATGAGCAGTTCTTC. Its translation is CASSLDPTGGAYNEQFF. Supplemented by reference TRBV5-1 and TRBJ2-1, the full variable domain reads KAGVTQTPRYLIKTRGQQVTLSCSPISGHRSVSWYQQTPGQGLQFLFEYFSETQRNKGNFPGRFSGRQFSNSRSEMNVSTLELGDSALYLCASSLDPTGGAYNEQFFGPGTRLTVL.

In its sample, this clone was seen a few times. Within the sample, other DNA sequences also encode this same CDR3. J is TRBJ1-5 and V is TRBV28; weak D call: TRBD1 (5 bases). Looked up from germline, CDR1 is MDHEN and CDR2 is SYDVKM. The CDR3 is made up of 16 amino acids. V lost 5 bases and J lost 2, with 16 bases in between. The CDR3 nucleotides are TGTGCCAGCAGTCCTCTTGGAGGGGAACGCAATCAGCCCCAGCATTTT. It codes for CASSPLGGERNQPQHF.

The chain's CDR3 is CSVLEKAKNIQYF. CDR3 nucleotide sequence: TGCAGCGTCTTGGAGAAGGCCAAAAACATTCAGTACTTC. This chain connects TRBV29-1 to TRBJ2-4, with D unresolved. Between the trimmed V and J ends, which lost 6 bases and 1 base, there was a span of 10 bases. The CDR3 has 13 residues. From germline, CDR1 is SQVTM and CDR2 ANQGSEA.

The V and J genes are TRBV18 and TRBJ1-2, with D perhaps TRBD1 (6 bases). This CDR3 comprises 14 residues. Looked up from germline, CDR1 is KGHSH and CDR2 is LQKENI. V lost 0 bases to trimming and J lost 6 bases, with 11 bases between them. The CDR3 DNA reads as TGTGCCAGCTCACCACCAACAGGGCCACATGGCTACACCTTC. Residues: CASSPPTGPHGYTF.

The CDR3 bases are TGTGCCAGCAGCTTATACAATGAGCAGTTCTTC. Protein: CASSLYNEQFF. The chain uses TRBV5-6 and TRBJ2-1; D unresolved. Per the germline V gene, CDR1 is SGHDT and CDR2 is YYEEEE. This CDR3 contains 11 residues. V shed 2 bases and J shed 4 bases, with 1 base lying between them.

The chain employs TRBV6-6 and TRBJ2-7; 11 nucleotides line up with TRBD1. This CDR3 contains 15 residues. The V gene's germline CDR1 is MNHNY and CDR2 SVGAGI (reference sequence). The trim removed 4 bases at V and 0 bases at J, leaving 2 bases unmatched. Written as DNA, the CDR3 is TGTGCCAGCAGTTCCGGGACAGGGGGCTCCTACGAGCAGTACTTC. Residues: CASSSGTGGSYEQYF.

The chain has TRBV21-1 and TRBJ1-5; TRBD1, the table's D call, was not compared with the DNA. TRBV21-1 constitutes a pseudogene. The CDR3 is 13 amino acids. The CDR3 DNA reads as TGTGCCAGCAGCGACCACAGGGATCAGCCCCAGCATTTT. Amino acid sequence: CASSDHRDQPQHF.

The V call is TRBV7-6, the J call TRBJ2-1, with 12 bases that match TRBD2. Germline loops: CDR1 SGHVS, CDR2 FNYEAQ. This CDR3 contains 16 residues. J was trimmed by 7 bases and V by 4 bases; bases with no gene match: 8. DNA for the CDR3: TGTGCCAGCAGCTCCCGACTAGCGGGAGACTCGAATGAGCAGTTCTTC. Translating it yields CASSSRLAGDSNEQFF. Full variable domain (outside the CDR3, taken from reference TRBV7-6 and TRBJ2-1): GAGVSQSPRYKVTKRGQDVALRCDPISGHVSLYWYRQALGQGPEFLTYFNYEAQQDKSGLPNDRFSAERPEGSISTLTIQRTEQRDSAMYRCASSSRLAGDSNEQFFGPGTRLTVL.

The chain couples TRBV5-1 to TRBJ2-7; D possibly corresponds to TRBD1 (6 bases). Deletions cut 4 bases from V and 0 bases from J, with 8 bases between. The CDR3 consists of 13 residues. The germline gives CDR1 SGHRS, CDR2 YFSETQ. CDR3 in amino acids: CASSGDNSYEQYF. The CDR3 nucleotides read TGCGCCAGCAGCGGGGACAACTCCTACGAGCAGTACTTC.

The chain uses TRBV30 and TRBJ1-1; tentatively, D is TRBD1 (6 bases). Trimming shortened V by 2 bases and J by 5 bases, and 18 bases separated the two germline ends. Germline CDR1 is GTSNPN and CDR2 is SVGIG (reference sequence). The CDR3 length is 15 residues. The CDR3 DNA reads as TGTGCCTGGAGTCCCCTAACAGGGTGGGGAACTGAAGCTTTCTTT. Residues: CAWSPLTGWGTEAFF.